The present T cell receptor (beta chain) was sequenced within a study of cytomegalovirus exposure and HLA in healthy donors. Overall study: From 150 million to 200 million T cells, an earlier analysis saw 120 million or so unique TCR beta sequences. Within the Caucasian-associated ancestry cluster were roughly 82% of the 398 genotyped donors. Study-wide results and caveats: With high specificity and sensitivity, the classifier reportedly diagnosed cytomegalovirus status. Immune exposure information available was restricted to CMV serostatus.

Researchers ran the PCR with 60 Vbeta and 13 Jbeta primers. Here immunoSEQ multiplex PCR was the method, and the copy in TCRdb shows in-frame clones only, minus some. Seen here are some 150,000 clones, 78% observed once, and the top ten hold about 1.5%. Worth noting for this clone: What it recognizes is unknown. At one end, the junction sequence differs from germline, possibly due to a read error.

This CDR3 spans 15 amino acids. Germline values: CDR1 LGHNA, CDR2 YSLEER. The chain joins TRBV4-3 to TRBJ1-2; tentatively, D is TRBD1 (5 bases). The sequence was collected from a male donor in good health and CMV-seronegative. Specimen: PBMCs. The CDR3 DNA is TGCGCCAGCAGACAAGGAAAAGACAGACACTATGGCTACACCTTC. This codes for CASRQGKDRHYGYTF.